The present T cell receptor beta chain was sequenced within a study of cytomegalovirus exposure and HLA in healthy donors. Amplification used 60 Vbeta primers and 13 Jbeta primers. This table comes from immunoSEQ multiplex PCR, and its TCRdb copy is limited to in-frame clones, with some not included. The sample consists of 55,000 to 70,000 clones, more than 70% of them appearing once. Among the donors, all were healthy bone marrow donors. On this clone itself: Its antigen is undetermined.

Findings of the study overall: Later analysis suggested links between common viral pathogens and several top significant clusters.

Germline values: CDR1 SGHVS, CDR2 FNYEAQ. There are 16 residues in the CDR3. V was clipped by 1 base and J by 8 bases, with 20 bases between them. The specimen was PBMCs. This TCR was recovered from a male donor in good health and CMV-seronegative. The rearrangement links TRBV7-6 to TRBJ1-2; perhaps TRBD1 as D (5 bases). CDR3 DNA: TGTGCCAGCAGCTTAGAGATGGAGGGGCGGGGTGACGGCTACACCTTC. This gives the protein CASSLEMEGRGDGYTF.